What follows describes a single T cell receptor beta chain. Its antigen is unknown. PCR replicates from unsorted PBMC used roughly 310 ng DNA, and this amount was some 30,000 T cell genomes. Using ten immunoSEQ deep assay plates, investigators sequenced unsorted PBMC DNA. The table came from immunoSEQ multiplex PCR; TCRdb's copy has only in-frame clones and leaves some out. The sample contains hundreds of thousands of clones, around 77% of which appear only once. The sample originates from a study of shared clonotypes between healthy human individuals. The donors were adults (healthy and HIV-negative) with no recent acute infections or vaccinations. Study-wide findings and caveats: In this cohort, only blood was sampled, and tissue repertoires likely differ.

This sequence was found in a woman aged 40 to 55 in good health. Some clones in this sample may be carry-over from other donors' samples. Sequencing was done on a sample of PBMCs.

CDR3 sequence (DNA): TGTGCCAGCAGTGAGACAGGGGACCTCTCAAGATACACCTTC. Protein: CASSETGDLSRYTF. The chain is built from TRBV25-1 and TRBJ1-2, with 8 nucleotides matching TRBD1. The CDR3 sequence is 14 residues long. In germline, CDR1 is MGHDK, CDR2 SYGVNS. The V and J ends lost 3 bases and 11 bases, in that order; junction bases with no gene match: 11.